The entry below gives a single TCR beta chain sequence along with its context. The specificity of this receptor is unknown. The CDR3 measures 16 amino acids from cysteine to phenylalanine. No DNA sequence is on record. Looking up the germline V gene yields CDR1 SGHAT and CDR2 FQNNGV. These data are taken from a study of T cells expressing NK-cell markers (TCRdb year 2020). At the level of the whole study: Three sorted T-cell subsets (CD3+CD56+NKG2C+, CD3+CD56+NKG2C- and CD3+CD56-NKG2C+) from several donors had their TCR beta-chain repertoires profiled. Among the eight sequenced donors, seven were HCMV-seropositive and one was HCMV-seronegative. All eight donors whose samples were sequenced were randomly selected healthy volunteers, three of them men and five women. The libraries were sequenced on Illumina HiSeq 2000/2500, MiSeq or NextSeq, producing 2 x 150 bp reads. Summary of the overall study and its limitations: In roughly 6 donors, the dominant CD3+CD56+NKG2C+ clonotypes ranked among the top 10 CD8+ clonotypes, making up about 1.0-7.5% of CD8+ T cells. Whether the expanded NKG2C-expressing T cell clones were specific for HCMV antigens remained unclear. Those dominant clonotypes were again the most abundant among CD3+CD56-NKG2C+ cells in a handful of donors, at about 28.3-65%.

TCRdb records Illumina HiSeq 2000 as the sequencer. TCR beta cDNA libraries were prepared using 5'RACE template switching, which introduced a universal primer site and unique molecular identifiers. Priming for cDNA synthesis came from the TCR beta constant segment, and two successive PCR amplification steps followed. As for how the authors treated the data: MIGEC was used to demultiplex reads and group reads by UMI, and MiTCR was used to assemble and quantify clonotypes. To exclude erroneous sequences, only TCR cDNA sequences supported by at least two reads were retained. The tcR package was used for downstream repertoire analysis, and clonotypes were matched between fractions using CDR3 nucleotide sequence together with V segment. Antigen specificity was annotated against VDJdb with VDJmatch, allowing one amino acid substitution in CDR3. TCRdb reprocessed the reads into one record per CDR3 protein sequence, lacking DNA. The V and J calls here are based on TCRdb, not the publication. The sample table includes fewer than 400,000 distinct CDR3 sequences. Of the sample, about 10% falls within the top ten clones.

HCMV serostatus was determined by detecting HCMV-specific IgG in serum with a commercial ELISA kit. Ficoll density gradient centrifugation was used to isolate peripheral blood mononuclear cells from blood. This clonotype was obtained from a woman between 45 and 60 years old in good health. Donor details come from another sample of the same person, matched by shared clones. The sample consisted of blood T cells: a sorted CD56 or NKG2C T cell subset, CD4+ or CD8+ T cells, or bulk PBMC T cells (not recorded which). Rearrangement joined TRBV11-2 to TRBJ2-2; the TCRdb call, TRBD2, lacks DNA for checking. The CDR3 is CASRVGERSNTGELFF.